This T cell receptor (beta chain) was found in a study of control samples from healthy donors and cancer patients. Germline-derived CDR1 and CDR2 are SGHTA and FQGNSA. V gave up 5 bases and J gave up 6 bases; unmatched junction bases: 9. CDR3 length equals 15 residues. This clone was counted a single time. Using immunoSEQ multiplex PCR, the repertoire was profiled, and TCRdb retains in-frame clones only, with some absent. In the table there are under 80,000 clones, around 95% of which are singletons. The rearrangement joins TRBV7-2 to TRBJ2-7, with 11 bases matching TRBD2. The sequenced sample was blood. The receptor was derived from a woman in her thirties or forties in good health. CDR3 sequence reads: CASSPQTSGSTEQYF. CDR3 nucleotide sequence: TGTGCCAGCAGCCCCCAAACTAGCGGGAGTACCGAGCAGTACTTC.